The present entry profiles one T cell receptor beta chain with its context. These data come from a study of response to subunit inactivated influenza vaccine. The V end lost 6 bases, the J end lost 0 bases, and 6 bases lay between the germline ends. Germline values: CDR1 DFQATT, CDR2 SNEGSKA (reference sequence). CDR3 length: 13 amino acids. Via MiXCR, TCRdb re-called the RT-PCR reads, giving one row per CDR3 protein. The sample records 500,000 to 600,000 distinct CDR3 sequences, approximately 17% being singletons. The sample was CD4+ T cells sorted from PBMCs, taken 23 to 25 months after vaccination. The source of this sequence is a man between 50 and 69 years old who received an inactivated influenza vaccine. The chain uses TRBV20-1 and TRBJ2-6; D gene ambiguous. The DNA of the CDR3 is TGCAGTGCGTATAACTCTGGGGCCAACGTCCTGACTTTC. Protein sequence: CSAYNSGANVLTF.